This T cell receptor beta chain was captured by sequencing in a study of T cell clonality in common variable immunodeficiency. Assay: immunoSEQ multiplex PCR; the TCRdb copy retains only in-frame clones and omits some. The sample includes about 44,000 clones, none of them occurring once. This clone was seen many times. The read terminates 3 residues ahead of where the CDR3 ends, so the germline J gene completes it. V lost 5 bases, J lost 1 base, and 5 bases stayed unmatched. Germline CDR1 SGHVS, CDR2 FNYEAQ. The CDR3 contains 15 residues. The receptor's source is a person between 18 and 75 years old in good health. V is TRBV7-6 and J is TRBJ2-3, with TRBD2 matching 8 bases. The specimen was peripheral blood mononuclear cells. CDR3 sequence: CASSPAGGRTDTQYF. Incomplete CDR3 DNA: TGTGCCAGCAGCCCGGCGGGGGGCCGCACAGATACG.